What follows are 21 T cell receptor beta chains derived from one specimen sequenced in a study of CD8+ T cells in alopecia areata. Reverse transcribed after extraction, RNA yielded cDNA as the sequencing template. Data came from immunoSEQ multiplex PCR; TCRdb stores just in-frame clones and leaves some out. The sample has over 100,000 clones; almost 50% are singletons. The material was CD8+ T cells sorted from blood, obtained at week 0. These receptors came from a human donor with alopecia areata.

The chain has TRBV15 and TRBJ2-1; tentative D call: TRBD2 (5 bases). This CDR3 is built from 14 residues. Per germline, CDR1 LNHNV and CDR2 YYDKDF (reference sequence). V was shortened by 1 base and J by 5 bases, with 9 bases between the two germline ends. This CDR3 reads CATSRGAENNEQFF. In DNA, the CDR3 is TGTGCCACCAGCAGAGGAGCGGAAAACAATGAGCAGTTCTTC.

This rearrangement joins TRBV9 to TRBJ2-1; 11 nucleotides agree with TRBD2. The trim removed 1 base at V and 8 bases at J, leaving 5 bases unmatched. Looked up from germline, CDR1 is SGDLS and CDR2 is YYNGEE. The CDR3 consists of 15 residues. In nucleotides, the CDR3 is TGTGCCAGCAGCGTAACTAGCGGGGGTATTCATGAGCAGTTCTTC. Its protein product is CASSVTSGGIHEQFF.

This sequence joins TRBV9 and TRBJ1-4; perhaps TRBD1 as D (5 bases). The CDR3 is 17 amino acids. V gave up 0 bases and J gave up 14 bases, with 26 bases separating them. The germline gives CDR1 SGDLS, CDR2 YYNGEE. The CDR3 spells CASSVGVHAGPGSGLFF. The CDR3 DNA reads as TGTGCCAGCAGCGTAGGGGTCCATGCAGGACCTGGGTCAGGGCTGTTTTTT.

This clone was seen only a few times. The J gene is TRBJ1-5, the V gene TRBV27; tentative D call: TRBD1 (6 bases). The CDR3 covers 19 residues. The germline gives CDR1 MNHEY, CDR2 SMNVEV (reference sequence). The V and J ends lost 4 bases and 0 bases respectively, with 22 bases between them. For the CDR3, the DNA is TGTGCCAGCAGTTCCCTGCGGGGGGCAGTAACTCATAGCAATCAGCCCCAGCATTTT. Its translation: CASSSLRGAVTHSNQPQHF.

The V call is TRBV5-1, the J call TRBJ1-1; no clear D. Trimming took off 3 bases at V and 4 bases at J, with 16 bases between the two ends. The CDR3 is 15 residues long. CDR1 is SGHRS and CDR2 is YFSETQ in the germline V gene. CDR3 in amino acids: CASSSDLRFGTEAFF. In DNA form, the CDR3 reads TGCGCCAGCAGCTCAGACCTGAGGTTCGGCACTGAAGCTTTCTTT.

The chain is built from TRBV6-5 and TRBJ2-7, with D possibly being TRBD1 or TRBD2 (5 bases each). V lost 0 bases, J lost 2 bases, and 14 bases lay in between. Germline V lookup: CDR1 MNHEY, CDR2 SVGAGI. There are 16 residues in the CDR3. CDR3 loop: CASSYSRGPRTYEQYF. The CDR3 region has the DNA TGTGCCAGCAGTTACTCCCGGGGACCCAGGACCTACGAGCAGTACTTC.

V gene TRBV27 combines with J gene TRBJ2-1; tentative D call: TRBD2 (5 bases). This CDR3 region has 16 residues. V was shortened by 4 bases and J by 3 bases, with 16 bases between the two germline ends. CDR1 is MNHEY and CDR2 is SMNVEV in the germline V gene (reference sequence). CDR3 in DNA: TGTGCCAGCAGTTCCCCTGGCACGAGGGACTACAATGAGCAGTTCTTC. Translated, it gives CASSSPGTRDYNEQFF.

V gene TRBV30 combines with J gene TRBJ2-1; possibly TRBD2 for D (6 bases). CDR3 length: 12 residues. The germline V and J ends were trimmed by 3 bases and 9 bases, with 12 bases remaining between them. CDR1 is GTSNPN, CDR2 SVGIG, per germline (reference sequence). The CDR3 DNA follows: TGTGCCTGGAGGGTGGGAGGCGGTGAGCAGTTCTTC. It codes for CAWRVGGGEQFF.

This clone was observed a handful of times. The CDR3 DNA sequence: TGCGCCAGCAGCCTAAGCCAGGGGTTTGAAACTGAAGCTTTCTTT. Translation: CASSLSQGFETEAFF. The rearrangement joins TRBV4-1 to TRBJ1-1; D perhaps matches TRBD1 (6 bases). The length of the CDR3 is 15 residues. Trimming took off 4 bases at V and 5 bases at J, with 17 bases between the two ends. From germline, CDR1 is MGHRA and CDR2 YSYEKL.

The genes are TRBV7-9 and TRBJ2-3, with D possibly TRBD2 on 6 matching bases. V lost 5 bases and J 2 bases, leaving 14 bases between the germline ends. The CDR3 has 15 amino acids. Germline CDR1 is SEHNR and CDR2 is FQNEAQ (reference sequence). In DNA, the CDR3 is TGTGCCAGCAGCCTATCTAGCGCCTCCACAGATACGCAGTATTTT. It encodes CASSLSSASTDTQYF.

This clone has more than one count but fewer than ten. This rearrangement joins TRBV5-1 to TRBJ2-6; the D is unclear. CDR3 length: 16 amino acids. V was cut by 4 bases and J by 2 bases, with 13 bases left in between. CDR1 and CDR2 (germline): SGHRS, YFSETQ. CDR3 protein: CASSPGLPPGANVLTF. The CDR3 nucleotides are TGCGCCAGCAGCCCGGGTCTGCCCCCTGGGGCCAACGTCCTGACTTTC.

The genes are TRBV30 and TRBJ1-2, with D possibly being TRBD1 (6 bases). The CDR3 length is 13 residues. Germline CDR1 GTSNPN, CDR2 SVGIG (reference sequence). The V and J ends lost 0 bases and 8 bases respectively, with 13 bases between them. CDR3 in DNA: TGTGCCTGGAGTGTTGGGGGACAAGAAGGCTACACCTTC. Translation gives CAWSVGGQEGYTF.

V is TRBV5-1 and J is TRBJ1-1; 7 nucleotides line up with TRBD1. The CDR3 has 14 residues. Trimming at V came to 3 bases and at J to 6 bases, leaving 8 bases not matched to a gene. Germline values: CDR1 SGHRS, CDR2 YFSETQ. The CDR3, as DNA: TGCGCCAGCAGCTCCAGACAGGGTTACGCTGAAGCTTTCTTT. Amino acid sequence: CASSSRQGYAEAFF.

The rearrangement links TRBV27 to TRBJ1-6; 7 nucleotides match TRBD1. Germline-derived CDR1 and CDR2 are MNHEY and SMNVEV (reference sequence). This CDR3 comprises 15 residues. The V gene end was trimmed by 5 bases and the J gene end by 14 bases; junction bases not matched to a gene: 15. As DNA, the CDR3 is TGTGCCAGCAGTCGAAACGACAGGGTTCGGGCAGCCCTCCACTTT. This encodes CASSRNDRVRAALHF.

The rearrangement joins TRBV2 to TRBJ2-4; D possibly corresponds to TRBD1 (6 bases). The CDR3 runs 12 residues. Germline lookup yields CDR1 SNHLY and CDR2 FYNNEI. Trimming left V 6 bases short and J 9 bases short, with 12 bases between. Here the CDR3 reads CASRGALGIQYF. In DNA, the CDR3 is TGTGCCAGCAGGGGGGCCCTAGGCATTCAGTACTTC.

J is TRBJ2-7 and V is TRBV5-1; 10 bases fit TRBD1. V lost 3 bases and J lost 5; bases outside the gene matches: 8. This CDR3 comprises 15 residues. Germline CDR1 SGHRS, CDR2 YFSETQ. The CDR3 nucleotides are TGCGCCAGCAGCTACCGGGACAGGGGTTCCCACGAGCAGTACTTC. Its translation is CASSYRDRGSHEQYF.

This chain uses TRBV4-1 with TRBJ2-5; tentatively, D is TRBD1 (6 bases). V was pared by 3 bases and J by 2 bases, with 16 bases between. The CDR3 length is 16 residues. Germline CDR1 and CDR2: MGHRA and YSYEKL. In DNA form, the CDR3 reads TGCGCCAGCAGCCACGCAGGATCCGGGACACAAGAGACCCAGTACTTC. This sequence encodes CASSHAGSGTQETQYF.

V gene TRBV12-5 combines with J gene TRBJ2-2; D not resolved. The CDR3 sequence is 11 residues long. V was pared by 4 bases and J by 7 bases, with 4 bases between. The germline V gene has CDR1 LGHNT and CDR2 FRNRAP. CDR3 coding DNA: TGTGCTAGTGGTTCCCGCGGGGAGCTGTTTTTT. This sequence encodes CASGSRGELFF.

This clone has more than one count but fewer than ten. V and J are TRBV30 and TRBJ2-5; possibly TRBD2 for D (6 bases). The CDR3 sequence is 14 residues long. V lost 1 base and J lost 4, with 13 bases in between. Germline-derived CDR1 and CDR2 are GTSNPN and SVGIG (reference sequence). The CDR3 loop reads CAWSALKEGETQYF. The CDR3 bases are TGTGCCTGGAGTGCTCTTAAGGAGGGAGAGACCCAGTACTTC.

A few counts support this clone. This rearrangement joins TRBV29-1 to TRBJ1-3, with D hard to call. This CDR3 region has 13 residues. Germline V gene data show CDR1 as SQVTM and CDR2 as ANQGSEA. The V end lost 5 bases, the J end lost 4 bases, and 12 bases lay between the germline ends. The CDR3 DNA reads as TGCAGCGTTCCCAACCCGGCGGGAAACACCATATATTTT. Its translation: CSVPNPAGNTIYF.

In its sample, this clone was seen a few times. The rearrangement links TRBV2 to TRBJ2-7; D gene unclear. The germline V and J ends were trimmed by 2 bases and 2 bases, with 7 bases remaining between them. The germline V gene encodes CDR1 SNHLY and CDR2 FYNNEI. There are 13 residues in the CDR3. CDR3 sequence reads: CASSERVPYEQYF. CDR3 DNA sequence: TGTGCCAGCAGTGAAAGGGTTCCCTACGAGCAGTACTTC.